The present T cell receptor beta chain was sequenced within a study of CD8 T cells in ankylosing spondylitis. A quantitative 5'-RACE method, one with molecular barcodes, was used to make TCR beta libraries. From the 5' RACE reads, TCRdb called clonotypes with MiXCR, one entry per CDR3 protein. The table shows approximately 220,000 distinct CDR3 sequences, with 25% to 30% occurring only once. Study conclusions and caveats: The clones that were linked to disease were reported to be significantly enriched in matched synovial fluid samples from ankylosing spondylitis patients. About 8 highly homologous variants made up a TCR beta motif, and this motif appeared characteristic of ankylosing spondylitis blood. With a CD8+ phenotype, disease-linked clones were relatively rare in peripheral blood.

The CDR3 is made up of 12 amino acids. V was pared by 5 bases and J by 5 bases, with 9 bases between. Germline loops: CDR1 SEHNR, CDR2 FQNEAQ (reference sequence). This clonotype was detected ten times or more. Its target is not known. This chain uses TRBV7-9 with TRBJ2-5; TRBD2 is a possible D gene (5 bases). The sequence was collected from a male donor with ankylosing spondylitis or in good health (not recorded which). The sequencing input was blood, either unsorted or a sorted T cell fraction (not recorded which). The CDR3 DNA reads as TGTGCCAGCAGCGAGCGGACGGAGACCCAGTACTTC. It encodes CASSERTETQYF.